This note documents a single TCR beta chain sequence. The record originates from a study of graft-versus-host responses after intestinal transplantation. Study overall: Multivisceral, liver-intestinal, or isolated intestinal grafts went to recipients. Every one of the recipients received anti-thymocyte globulin induction and afterwards took tacrolimus and steroids for around 3 years.

Clones were read by immunoSEQ multiplex PCR, and TCRdb kept only the in-frame ones, dropping some. The sample lists 13,000 to 15,000 clones; more than 90% were seen once. The CDR3 extends over 15 amino acids. Germline values: CDR1 SGHAT, CDR2 FQNNGV. V lost 3 bases to trimming and J lost 8 bases, with 17 bases between them. Material: PBMCs, obtained 9 days after transplant. This TCR was recovered from a human patient who received an intestinal transplant, so some T cells may come from the graft donor. The genes are TRBV11-2 and TRBJ2-1; tentatively, D is TRBD1 (5 bases). This CDR3 reads CASSFRSGWLDEQFF. For the CDR3, the DNA is TGTGCCAGCAGCTTTAGGTCAGGGTGGTTGGATGAGCAGTTCTTC.